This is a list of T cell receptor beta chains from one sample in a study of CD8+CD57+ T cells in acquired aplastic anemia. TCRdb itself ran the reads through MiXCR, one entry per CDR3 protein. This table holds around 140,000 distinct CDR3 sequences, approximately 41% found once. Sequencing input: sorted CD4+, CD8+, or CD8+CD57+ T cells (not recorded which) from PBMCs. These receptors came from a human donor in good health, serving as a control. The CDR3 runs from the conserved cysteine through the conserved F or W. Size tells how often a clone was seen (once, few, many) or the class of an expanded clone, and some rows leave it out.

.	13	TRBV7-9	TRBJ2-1	CASTSGVYNEQFF
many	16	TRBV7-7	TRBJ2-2	CASSLFPSGGTGELFF
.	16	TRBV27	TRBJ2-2	CASRAWTAANTGELFF
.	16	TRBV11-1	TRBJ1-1	CASSLMGTVRSPEAFF
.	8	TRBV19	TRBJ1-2	CVFHGYTF
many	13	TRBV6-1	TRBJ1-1	CASSVRGNTEAFF
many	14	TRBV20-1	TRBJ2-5	CSATRQGVAETQYF
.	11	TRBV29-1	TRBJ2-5	CSVERGGAQYF
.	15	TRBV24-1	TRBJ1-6	CATSDTTGPLTPLHF
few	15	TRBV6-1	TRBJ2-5	CASSFFSAEGETQYF
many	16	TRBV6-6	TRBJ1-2	CASSYSRTGGNYGYTF
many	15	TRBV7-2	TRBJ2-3	CASSLSGRSTDTQYF
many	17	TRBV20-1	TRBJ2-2	CSATGTSNRGRDGELFF
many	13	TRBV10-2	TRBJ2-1	CASRLAGGDEQFF
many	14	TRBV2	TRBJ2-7	CASGSGRPISEQYF
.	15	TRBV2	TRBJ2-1	CASSAETGYDNEQFF
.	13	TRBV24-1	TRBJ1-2	CATSTWTGDGYTF
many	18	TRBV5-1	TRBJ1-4	CASSLGGQGIATNEKLFF
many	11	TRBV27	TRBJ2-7	CASTPIHEQYF
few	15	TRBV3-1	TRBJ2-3	CASSHYSRGGDTQYF
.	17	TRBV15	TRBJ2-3	CATSKLTGGWGTDTQYF
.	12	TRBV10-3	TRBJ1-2	CAISPTGDGYTF
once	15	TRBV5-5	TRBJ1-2	CASSLGTGSNYGNTF
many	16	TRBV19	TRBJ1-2	CASSIPSFDINHGYTF
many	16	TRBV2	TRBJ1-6	CASSDPRGGANSPLHF
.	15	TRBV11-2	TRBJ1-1	CASSFRDRGDLPAFF
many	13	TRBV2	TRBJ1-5	CASRAEANQPQHF
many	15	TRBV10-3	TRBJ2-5	CAISEDRGGQETQYF
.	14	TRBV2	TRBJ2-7	CASSDEAQGNEQYF
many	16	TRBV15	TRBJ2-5	CATSRDKGSPSPPQYF
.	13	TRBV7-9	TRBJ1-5	CASTIRRGQPQHF
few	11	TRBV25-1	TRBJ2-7	CASGQLEKQYF
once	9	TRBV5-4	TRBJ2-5	CASSFTQYF
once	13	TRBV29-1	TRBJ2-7	CSVEDGSGREQYF
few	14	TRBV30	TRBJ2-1	CAWSRAGTAGEQFF
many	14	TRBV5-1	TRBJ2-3	CASSSGRSTDTQYF
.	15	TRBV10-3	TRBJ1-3	CAISDQGEGGNTIHF
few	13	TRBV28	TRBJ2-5	CASSPSAIETQYF
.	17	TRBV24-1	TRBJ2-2	CASSDFGSGANTGELFF
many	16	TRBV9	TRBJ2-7	CASSPGLAGGLDEQYF
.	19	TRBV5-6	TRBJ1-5	CASSLVGRSNQYSNQPQHF
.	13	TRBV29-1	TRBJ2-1	CSVWTSGRYEQFF
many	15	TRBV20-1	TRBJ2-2	CSARIIGRDTGELFF
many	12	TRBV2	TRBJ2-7	CASQSLSYEQYF
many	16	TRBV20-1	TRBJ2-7	CSARRIGTEGAYEQYF
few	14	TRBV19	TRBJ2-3	CASSRDRGPDTQYF
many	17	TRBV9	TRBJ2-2	CASSAGPGTSGTGELFF
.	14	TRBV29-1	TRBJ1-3	CSVESQQTGNTIYF
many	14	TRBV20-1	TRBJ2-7	CSARTTPGRAEQYF